This T cell receptor (beta chain) was found in a study of T cells in Graves' hyperthyroidism and ophthalmopathy. The investigators amplified TCR beta CDR3 regions from RNA transcripts. The TCR CDR3 first-round RT-PCR relied on the HTBI primer set. Using its own MiXCR run on the multiplex PCR reads, TCRdb lists one record per CDR3 protein. The sample carries about 380,000 distinct CDR3 sequences, 13% recorded once. The study, taken as a whole, reports: Among clonotypes expanded in thyroid above 0.001, most were also found in blood. Before onset, ophthalmopathy was predicted by the model a median 6.5 months earlier.

Among the patients, aged 18 to 65, hyperthyroidism was newly diagnosed and had lasted under 2 months. Diagnostic assessment was based on clinical symptoms, serum thyroxine and TRAb, thyroid ultrasound and orbital computed tomography. With regard to this clonotype: Its antigen is still unknown.

Sequencing input: blood. The sequence derives from a man aged 25-40 years with Graves' hyperthyroidism that later progressed to Graves' ophthalmopathy.

This CDR3 reads CASSTAGGTDTQYF. The CDR3 region has the DNA TGTGCCAGCAGTACGGCCGGTGGGACAGATACGCAGTATTTT. The chain carries TRBV27 and TRBJ2-3; no definite D call. Trimming stripped 5 bases from V and 3 bases from J, with 12 bases between. Germline CDR1 is MNHEY and CDR2 is SMNVEV (reference sequence). The length of the CDR3 is 14 residues.